A single sample gave rise to the 21 T cell receptor beta chains below, sequenced in a study of memory CD4+ T cells and cytomegalovirus serostatus. Profiled with immunoSEQ multiplex PCR; TCRdb holds only in-frame clones, not every one. The repertoire holds 80,000 or so clones, with 60% to 80% as singletons. The sort gate was single viable CD3+CD4+CD8-CD45RO+ cells for memory CD4+ T cells. The sample taken for sequencing was memory CD4+ T cells from blood. All receptors derive from an adult in good health and CMV-seropositive.

The rearrangement uses TRBV6-1 and TRBJ2-2; the D is unclear. Germline V CDR1 and CDR2: MNHNS, SASEGT. The CDR3 has 13 amino acids. Trimming shortened V by 8 bases and J by 7 bases, and 14 bases separated the two germline ends. In DNA form, the CDR3 reads TGTGCCAGCTCGGAGTTCCGTGGCGGGGAGCTGTTTTTT. Translating it yields CASSEFRGGELFF.

The CDR3: CASRPDRGEAFF. CDR3 DNA sequence: TGTGCCAGCAGACCCGACAGGGGTGAAGCTTTCTTT. The chain links TRBV2 to TRBJ1-1, with 8 bases that match TRBD1. The CDR3 sequence is 12 residues long. Losses at the gene ends were 6 bases for V and 7 bases for J; bases not matched to a gene: 4. Germline CDR1 reads SNHLY; CDR2 reads FYNNEI. Combining the CDR3 with reference TRBV2 and TRBJ1-1 gives the whole variable domain EPEVTQTPSHQVTQMGQEVILRCVPISNHLYFYWYRQILGQKVEFLVSFYNNEISEKSEIFDDQFSVERPDGSNFTLKIRSTKLEDSAMYFCASRPDRGEAFFGQGTRLTVV.

This clone has more than one count but fewer than ten. The chain is built from TRBV11-3 and TRBJ1-1, with 7 bases identical to TRBD1. CDR3 length: 15 amino acids. Looked up from germline, CDR1 is SGHNT and CDR2 is YENEEA. V shed 4 bases and J 2 bases; nucleotides not matched to a gene: 7. CDR3 amino acids: CASSSRQGVNTEAFF. CDR3 nucleotides: TGTGCCAGCAGCTCCAGACAGGGCGTTAACACTGAAGCTTTCTTT.

This clone was counted a few times. V and J are TRBV28 and TRBJ1-1; a weak D match, TRBD1 (5 bases). The CDR3 is 13 residues long. V lost 8 bases and J lost 6, with 16 bases in between. CDR1 and CDR2 from the germline V gene are MDHEN and SYDVKM. The CDR3 bases are TGTGCCAGCGTGGGGGGAGTACGGTCTGAAGCTTTCTTT. Encoded protein: CASVGGVRSEAFF. Together with reference TRBV28 and TRBJ1-1, the CDR3 gives the full variable domain: DVKVTQSSRYLVKRTGEKVFLECVQDMDHENMFWYRQDPGLGLRLIYFSYDVKMKEKGDIPEGYSVSREKKERFSLILESASTNQTSMYLCASVGGVRSEAFFGQGTRLTVV.

This clone was observed once. This chain uses TRBV5-1 with TRBJ2-2; TRBD1 matches at 7 bases. From germline, CDR1 is SGHRS and CDR2 YFSETQ. Trimming removed 3 bases from V and 5 bases from J; junction bases left unmatched: 7. The CDR3 totals 15 residues. The DNA of the CDR3 is TGCGCCAGCAGCTCGGTACAGGGGACAACCGGGGAGCTGTTTTTT. Protein product: CASSSVQGTTGELFF.

The rearrangement joins TRBV6-5 to TRBJ2-5; D remains unclear. Trimming took 2 bases from V and 2 from J, leaving 9 bases between them. The CDR3 sequence is 14 residues long. Germline V gives CDR1 MNHEY, CDR2 SVGAGI. The CDR3 reads CASSYASEQETQYF. The CDR3 DNA follows: TGTGCCAGCAGTTACGCATCCGAGCAAGAGACCCAGTACTTC.

This clone was picked up a small number of times. CDR3 region: CASSPAAGAQTGELFF. The CDR3 region has the DNA TGCGCCAGCAGCCCAGCCGCGGGGGCGCAGACCGGGGAGCTGTTTTTT. The genes are TRBV5-1 and TRBJ2-2; possible D gene TRBD2, 7 bases. Per the germline V gene, CDR1 is SGHRS and CDR2 is YFSETQ. The length of the CDR3 is 16 residues. V gave up 4 bases and J gave up 5 bases, with 18 bases separating them.

The V gene is TRBV30, the J gene TRBJ1-2; D is possibly TRBD1 (6 bases). The V gene lost 2 bases and the J gene lost 8 bases, with 12 bases spanning the gap. Germline assignment: CDR1 GTSNPN and CDR2 SVGIG (reference sequence). The CDR3 is made up of 12 amino acids. CDR3 nucleotide sequence: TGTGCCTGGAGTCAGGGGAGCGGAGGCTACACCTTC. Translating it yields CAWSQGSGGYTF.

The chain links TRBV25-1 to TRBJ2-1, with a weak D call TRBD1 (5 bases). The CDR3 runs 14 residues. Germline CDR1 and CDR2: MGHDK and SYGVNS. V lost 3 bases and J lost 10, with 16 bases in between. CDR3 amino acids: CASSDAHWGREQFF. The CDR3 DNA follows: TGTGCCAGCAGTGACGCCCACTGGGGCAGGGAGCAGTTCTTC.

The chain carries TRBV6-6 and TRBJ2-5; 7 bases align to TRBD2. The CDR3 is 15 residues long. Trimming cost V 2 bases and J 7 bases; bases outside gene matches: 10. Germline lookup yields CDR1 MNHNY and CDR2 SVGAGI (reference sequence). CDR3 nucleotide sequence: TGTGCCAGCAGTTACCCAGGCAGCGGGGCTAGGACCCAGTACTTC. Residues: CASSYPGSGARTQYF.

The J gene is TRBJ2-2, the V gene TRBV18; maybe TRBD1 (5 bases). CDR3 length: 13 amino acids. The germline V and J ends were trimmed by 1 base and 7 bases, with 7 bases remaining between them. The V gene's germline CDR1 is KGHSH and CDR2 LQKENI. CDR3 nucleotides: TGTGCCAGCTCACCACGACAGTTCGGGGAGCTGTTTTTT. Its protein is CASSPRQFGELFF.

In DNA, the CDR3 is TGTGCCAGCAGCCTACCCCCCACAGATACGCAGTATTTT. Its protein is CASSLPPTDTQYF. The V gene is TRBV9, the J gene TRBJ2-3, with D uncertain. This CDR3 has 13 amino acids. The germline gives CDR1 SGDLS, CDR2 YYNGEE. Trimming took 4 bases from V and 2 from J, leaving 8 bases between them.

The V and J genes are TRBV5-1 and TRBJ1-1; D is unclear. Looked up from germline, CDR1 is SGHRS and CDR2 is YFSETQ. This CDR3 spans 14 amino acids. Trimming pared 0 bases from V and 7 bases from J, leaving 13 bases between. The CDR3 loop is CASSLGVGGREAFF. The CDR3 nucleotides are TGCGCCAGCAGCTTGGGGGTGGGCGGTCGTGAAGCTTTCTTT.

This clone was detected ten times or more. V usage is TRBV9 and J usage is TRBJ2-2; either TRBD1 or TRBD2 may supply D (5 bases each). The CDR3 is 15 amino acids. The germline V and J ends were trimmed by 5 bases and 4 bases, with 15 bases remaining between them. Germline lookup yields CDR1 SGDLS and CDR2 YYNGEE. CDR3 protein: CASSDDWGSTGELFF. The CDR3 DNA follows: TGTGCCAGCAGTGACGATTGGGGGAGCACCGGGGAGCTGTTTTTT.

The CDR3 DNA sequence: TGCGCCAGCAGCTTGTCTGGGACTAGCGGAATAAATGAGCAGTTCTTC. The encoded protein is CASSLSGTSGINEQFF. The chain employs TRBV5-1 and TRBJ2-1, with TRBD2 matching 11 bases. CDR3 length equals 16 residues. V trimming: 1 base; J trimming: 7 bases; junction bases outside the gene matches: 7. Germline CDR1 reads SGHRS; CDR2 reads YFSETQ.

The genes are TRBV5-4 and TRBJ1-2; D unclear. V was clipped by 3 bases and J by 2 bases, with 5 bases between them. Germline CDR1 is SGHNT and CDR2 is YYREEE (reference sequence). The CDR3 has 12 residues. The CDR3 coding sequence is TGTGCCAGCAGCTCTGAGAACTATGGCTACACCTTC. Protein product: CASSSENYGYTF.

V is TRBV11-2 and J is TRBJ1-3, with D possibly being TRBD1 (5 bases). The CDR3 runs to 16 residues. Trimming pared 5 bases from V and 0 bases from J, leaving 14 bases between. CDR1 is SGHAT, CDR2 FQNNGV, per germline. Written as DNA, the CDR3 is TGTGCCAGCAGCCTGGGGGTAAAAGGCTCTGGAAACACCATATATTTT. This gives the protein CASSLGVKGSGNTIYF.

This chain connects TRBV18 to TRBJ1-1; 10 bases match TRBD1. Germline assignment: CDR1 KGHSH and CDR2 LQKENI. CDR3 length: 15 residues. With 1 base clipped from V and 3 bases from J, the junction kept 2 bases outside the gene matches. For the CDR3, the DNA is TGTGCCAGCTCACCACGGGACAGGGGTTACACTGAAGCTTTCTTT. Residues: CASSPRDRGYTEAFF. Filled out from reference TRBV18 and TRBJ1-1, the complete variable domain reads NAGVMQNPRHLVRRRGQEARLRCSPMKGHSHVYWYRQLPEEGLKFMVYLQKENIIDESGMPKERFSAEFPKEGPSILRIQQVVRGDSAAYFCASSPRDRGYTEAFFGQGTRLTVV.

The gene calls are TRBV7-9 and TRBJ2-7; D gene ambiguous. The V gene's germline CDR1 is SEHNR and CDR2 FQNEAQ (reference sequence). Trimming cost V 6 bases and J 1 base, with 1 base left between them. The CDR3 sequence is 10 residues long. The CDR3 bases are TGTGCCAGCAGGTCCTACGAGCAGTACGTC. This sequence encodes CASRSYEQYV.

The CDR3 region has the DNA TGTGCCAGTAGTATTCGCGGGGGGAACTACTACGAGCAGTACTTC. Translation gives CASSIRGGNYYEQYF. The V and J genes are TRBV19 and TRBJ2-7, with 8 nucleotides matching TRBD2. The junction had 7 bases not matched to a gene; V was cut back by 3 bases and J by 3 bases. The CDR3 contains 15 residues. Germline lookup yields CDR1 LNHDA and CDR2 SQIVND (reference sequence).

This clone was counted between two and nine times. V usage is TRBV5-1 and J usage is TRBJ2-7; a weak D match, TRBD2 (5 bases). V was shortened by 0 bases and J by 0 bases, with 10 bases between the two germline ends. Germline-derived CDR1 and CDR2 are SGHRS and YFSETQ. The CDR3 has 15 residues. CDR3 protein: CASSLGETTSYEQYF. CDR3 sequence (DNA): TGCGCCAGCAGCTTGGGGGAGACTACCTCCTACGAGCAGTACTTC.